This T cell receptor (beta chain) was identified during a study of cytomegalovirus exposure and HLA in healthy donors. At the level of the study: The approximately 660 first-cohort repertoires shared a platform with the 120 or so validation repertoires, as reported in a later analysis. Study conclusions and caveats: The tendency of first-cohort TCR clusters to co-occur in the roughly 110 validation repertoires was the finding of a later analysis. Published work reported that the classifier diagnosed cytomegalovirus status with high specificity and sensitivity.

The repertoire was sequenced with immunoSEQ multiplex PCR; TCRdb's copy has only in-frame clones and lacks some. The data hold around 250,000 clones, with roughly 91% observed a single time. As regards this clone: Its antigen is not identified.

The V segment lost 4 bases and the J segment 6 bases; nucleotides outside the gene matches: 6. The CDR3 has 13 residues. The germline gives CDR1 SGDLS, CDR2 YYNGEE. This receptor was taken from a woman younger than 45 in good health and CMV-seronegative. Sequenced input: PBMCs. The V gene is TRBV9, the J gene TRBJ1-2, with 7 bases that match TRBD1. CDR3 bases: TGTGCCAGCAGCTCGGGACAGCCAAATGGCTACACCTTC. It is translated as CASSSGQPNGYTF.